This is a list of T cell receptor beta chains from one sample in a study of blood T cell repertoires in COVID-19. The repertoire was sequenced with immunoSEQ multiplex PCR; TCRdb's copy has only in-frame clones and lacks some. The sample consists of fewer than 400,000 clones, around nine tenths of them appearing once. Sequenced material: peripheral blood. These receptor sequences come from a woman in her 30s with COVID-19, enrolled during active disease. Each CDR3 is given with its conserved first and last residue. The D gene is left open where the match is weak. Part of the rows lack a size; the others show once, few, many or a class for expanded clones.

J gene | clone size | D gene | CDR3 length | V gene | CDR3 protein | CDR3 DNA
TRBJ1-6 | - | - | 14 | TRBV9 | CASSGASYNSPLHF | TGTGCCAGCAGCGGGGCATCCTATAATTCACCCCTCCACTTT
TRBJ1-3 | - | - | 15 | TRBV15 | CATSRVRGGGNTIYF | TGTGCCACCAGCAGAGTTCGGGGGGGTGGAAACACCATATATTTT
TRBJ1-1 | once | - | 15 | TRBV5-1 | CASSRGGSQNTEAFF | TGCGCCAGCTCACGGGGTGGCAGCCAAAACACTGAAGCTTTCTTT
TRBJ1-1 | - | - | 13 | TRBV12-3/TRBV12-4 | CASSARSGVGAFF | TGTGCCAGCAGTGCCAGGTCCGGGGTCGGGGCTTTCTTT
TRBJ1-1 | - | - | 15 | TRBV9 | CASSPAGTMNTEAFF | TGTGCCAGCAGCCCCGCGGGGACCATGAACACTGAAGCTTTCTTT
TRBJ1-6 | once | - | 14 | TRBV7-8 | CASSYRTANSPLHF | TGTGCCAGCAGCTATCGGACAGCCAATTCACCCCTCCACTTT
TRBJ1-4 | - | TRBD1 | 15 | TRBV7-2 | CASSSTTGIGGKLFF | TGTGCCAGCAGCTCCACGACAGGGATAGGCGGAAAACTGTTTTTT
TRBJ1-2 | - | TRBD1 | 14 | TRBV7-2 | CASKMDRGLRSYTF | TGTGCCAGCAAAATGGACAGGGGTTTACGCAGCTACACCTTC
TRBJ1-4 | - | TRBD1 | 16 | TRBV4-1 | CASSQDDRAGNEKLFF | TGCGCCAGCAGCCAAGATGACAGGGCTGGTAATGAAAAACTGTTTTTT
TRBJ1-6 | - | TRBD1 | 16 | TRBV19 | CASSSGTGSLNSPLHF | TGTGCCAGTAGCTCGGGGACAGGGAGCCTTAATTCACCCCTCCACTTT
TRBJ1-2 | - | - | 11 | TRBV19 | CASNLRGGYTF | TGTGCCAGTAACCTTCGGGGTGGCTACACCTTC
TRBJ2-1 | - | TRBD2 | 15 | TRBV2 | CASRAGGPSYNEQFF | TGTGCCAGCAGAGCGGGGGGGCCCTCCTACAATGAGCAGTTCTTC
TRBJ2-5 | - | TRBD2 | 15 | TRBV5-1 | CASSSQTSGGETQYF | TGCGCCAGCAGCTCACAGACTAGCGGGGGAGAGACCCAGTACTTC
TRBJ1-6 | - | - | 15 | TRBV28 | CASSLPSSYNSPLHF | TGTGCCAGCAGTTTACCCAGCTCCTATAATTCACCCCTCCACTTT
TRBJ1-2 | - | - | 12 | TRBV7-9 | CASRRTSDGYTF | TGTGCCAGCAGGAGGACATCTGATGGCTACACCTTC
TRBJ1-2 | - | - | 14 | TRBV6-5 | CASTFGYVNYGYTF | TGTGCCAGCACCTTCGGGTACGTTAACTATGGCTACACCTTC
TRBJ2-1 | - | TRBD2 | 15 | TRBV7-9 | CASSLGTSGGDEQFF | TGTGCCAGCAGCTTAGGGACTAGCGGGGGGGACGAGCAGTTCTTC
TRBJ1-1 | - | - | 14 | TRBV29-1 | CSVEEGLTNTEAFF | TGCAGCGTTGAGGAGGGTCTTACGAACACTGAAGCTTTCTTT
TRBJ2-5 | - | TRBD2 | 15 | TRBV24-1 | CATSDPRGGEETQYF | TGTGCCACCAGTGACCCTCGGGGGGGCGAAGAGACCCAGTACTTC
TRBJ1-2 | - | TRBD1 | 14 | TRBV5-1 | CASSLEQGAKGYTF | TGCGCCAGCAGCTTGGAACAGGGGGCAAAAGGCTACACCTTC
TRBJ1-2 | - | TRBD1 | 15 | TRBV5-1 | CASSLAGGQGYGYTF | TGCGCCAGCAGCTTGGCCGGGGGACAGGGCTATGGCTACACCTTC
TRBJ1-2 | - | - | 12 | TRBV7-2 | CASSLELYGYTF | TGTGCCAGCAGCTTAGAACTCTATGGCTACACCTTC
TRBJ1-1 | - | TRBD1 | 16 | TRBV4-3 | CASSQSGTDPNTEAFF | TGCGCCAGCAGCCAATCCGGGACAGACCCAAACACTGAAGCTTTCTTT
TRBJ1-5 | once | TRBD1 | 14 | TRBV13 | CASSSGTGPQPQHF | TGTGCCAGCAGCTCAGGGACAGGCCCTCAGCCCCAGCATTTT
TRBJ2-5 | once | - | 14 | TRBV9 | CASSGSGPQETQYF | TGTGCCAGCAGCGGTTCGGGTCCCCAAGAGACCCAGTACTTC
TRBJ2-1 | - | TRBD1 | 14 | TRBV9 | CASSIGTGYNEQFF | TGTGCCAGCAGCATTGGGACAGGATACAATGAGCAGTTCTTC
TRBJ1-2 | few | - | 13 | TRBV9 | CASSVARDYGYTF | TGTGCCAGCAGCGTAGCCAGGGACTATGGCTACACCTTC
TRBJ2-3 | - | - | 13 | TRBV2 | CASPGRGTDTQYF | TGTGCCAGTCCGGGACGGGGGACAGATACGCAGTATTTT
TRBJ1-6 | once | - | 15 | TRBV6-6 | CASSYAPGYNSPLHF | TGTGCCAGCAGTTACGCCCCAGGGTATAATTCACCCCTCCACTTT
TRBJ1-4 | - | - | 12 | TRBV11-2 | CASSLQGGKLFF | TGTGCCAGCAGCTTACAGGGCGGAAAACTGTTTTTT
TRBJ2-7 | - | TRBD2 | 18 | TRBV6-2/TRBV6-3 | CASSYSYALGLAGEEQYF | TGTGCCAGCAGTTACTCGTATGCTCTGGGACTAGCGGGGGAGGAGCAGTACTTC
TRBJ2-7 | - | - | 15 | TRBV5-4 | CASSRRQASSYEQYF | TGTGCCAGCAGCCGAAGACAGGCTAGCTCCTACGAGCAGTACTTC
TRBJ1-5 | few | - | 16 | TRBV19 | CASSSTGGFSSQPQHF | TGTGCCAGTAGCTCGACGGGGGGTTTTAGCAGTCAGCCCCAGCATTTT
TRBJ1-2 | - | - | 14 | TRBV6-5 | CATSGRLGTGGYTF | TGTGCCACCTCCGGACGTTTGGGAACAGGGGGCTACACCTTC
TRBJ1-6 | - | - | 14 | TRBV7-9 | CASSQQRGGAPLHF | TGTGCCAGCAGCCAGCAAAGGGGTGGGGCACCCCTCCACTTT
TRBJ2-1 | - | TRBD1 | 15 | TRBV9 | CASSETGATYNEQFF | TGTGCCAGCAGCGAAACAGGGGCTACCTACAATGAGCAGTTCTTC
TRBJ1-4 | - | TRBD1 | 17 | TRBV7-2 | CASSPTGWRSTNEKLFF | TGTGCCAGCAGCCCGACAGGGTGGAGGAGTACTAATGAAAAACTGTTTTTT